This passage covers 7 T cell receptor beta chains from one sample sequenced in a study of blood T cell repertoires in COVID-19 (dated by TCRdb to 2020 to 2022). The library was built by means of the immunoSEQ multiplex PCR assay. The immuneACCESS repertoire file appears here via TCRdb, limited to in-frame rearrangements. These files lack a portion of the clones; in checked studies, under half of the deficit traces to unresolved V genes, and the cause of the others is not known. Across this sample there are 100,000 to 150,000 clones, with approximately 83% seen only once. The ten largest clonotypes hold roughly 30% of the sample. The sequenced material came from peripheral blood. The receptors stem from a woman aged 80 or over with acute or convalescent COVID-19.

This clone has a handful of counts. The gene calls are TRBV7-3 and TRBJ1-2, with D perhaps TRBD1 (5 bases). Per germline, CDR1 SGHTA and CDR2 FQGTGA. The CDR3 runs 13 residues. The germline V and J ends were trimmed by 2 bases and 8 bases, with 12 bases remaining between them. The CDR3 bases are TGTGCCAGCAGCTTAGACACGGACACCGGCTACACCTTC. This encodes CASSLDTDTGYTF.

V and J are TRBV3-1 (or the pseudogene TRBV3-2) and TRBJ1-3; D gene unclear. Germline CDR1 is LGHDT and CDR2 is YNNKEL (reference sequence). V was pared by 4 bases and J by 7 bases, with 11 bases between. The CDR3 sequence is 13 residues long. CDR3 sequence: CASSPGTWNTIYF. DNA for the CDR3: TGTGCCAGCAGCCCAGGAACCTGGAACACCATATATTTT.

The V call is TRBV20-1, the J call TRBJ1-5; D not certain. V gave up 3 bases and J gave up 5 bases, with 11 bases separating them. Germline V gene lookup returns CDR1 DFQATT and CDR2 SNEGSKA (reference sequence). This CDR3 spans 13 amino acids. The CDR3 spells CSASGVADQPQHF. The CDR3 DNA follows: TGCAGTGCTAGTGGCGTGGCGGATCAGCCCCAGCATTTT.

V and J are TRBV10-3 and TRBJ1-6; 7 bases agree with TRBD1. There are 16 residues in the CDR3. The germline V gene has CDR1 ENHRY and CDR2 SYGVKD. Unmatched junction bases numbered 8, after V lost 2 bases and J lost 7 bases. In nucleotides, the CDR3 is TGTGCCATCAGTGAGCAAAACAGGGGTGAAAATTCACCCCTCCACTTT. Its translation: CAISEQNRGENSPLHF.

This chain links TRBV11-2 with TRBJ2-1; 14 bases are shared with TRBD2. Germline loops: CDR1 SGHAT, CDR2 FQNNGV. The CDR3 is 19 residues long. V shed 5 bases, J shed 2 bases, and the junction held 11 bases outside the gene matches. CDR3 region: CASSTSWTSGGTTYNEQFF. CDR3 bases: TGTGCCAGCAGCACGTCCTGGACTAGCGGGGGGACAACCTACAATGAGCAGTTCTTC.

The chain carries TRBV6-5 and TRBJ2-3, with D possibly being TRBD1 (6 bases). The V and J ends lost 8 bases and 4 bases respectively, with 16 bases between them. The CDR3 is 14 amino acids. CDR1 and CDR2 from the germline V gene are MNHEY and SVGAGI. CDR3 amino acids: CASPQGTGSDTQYF. For the CDR3, the DNA is TGTGCCAGCCCGCAAGGAACAGGGTCAGATACGCAGTATTTT.

The J gene is TRBJ1-1, the V gene TRBV7-9; D ambiguous. This CDR3 contains 16 residues. Germline V CDR1 and CDR2: SEHNR, FQNEAQ (reference sequence). Trimming stripped 6 bases from V and 1 base from J, with 18 bases between. Here the CDR3 reads CASRLWSRDENTEAFF. The CDR3 nucleotides are TGTGCCAGCAGGCTTTGGTCCCGAGATGAGAACACTGAAGCTTTCTTT.